The 28 T cell receptor beta chains given below trace back to one sample, sequenced in a study of neurological immune-mediated disorders. TCRdb used MiXCR to reprocess the 5' RACE reads, holding one entry per CDR3 protein. The table records 30,000 to 40,000 distinct CDR3 sequences, under 7.5% of them present only once. The sequencing input was PBMCs. Receptors were obtained from a woman in her thirties or forties in good health.

This clonotype was found many times. V and J are TRBV5-1 and TRBJ2-1, with 12 bases matching TRBD2. The length of the CDR3 is 14 residues. The junction had 3 bases not matched to a gene; V was cut back by 5 bases and J by 6 bases. Germline V CDR1 and CDR2: SGHRS, YFSETQ. The CDR3: CASSLAGGPNEQFF. CDR3 DNA sequence: TGCGCCAGCAGTCTAGCGGGGGGGCCCAATGAGCAGTTCTTC.

The chain links TRBV2 to TRBJ1-5; no definite D call. The CDR3 is made up of 12 amino acids. V lost 4 bases to trimming and J lost 4 bases, with 5 bases between them. Germline CDR1 and CDR2: SNHLY and FYNNEI. The CDR3 region is CASSAPNQPQHF. CDR3 nucleotides: TGTGCCAGCAGTGCCCCAAATCAGCCCCAGCATTTT.

Ten or more counts support this clonotype. CDR3 in DNA: TGTGCCAGCAGCTTAGCTGTTGTACAGGGGGGGCCAGATACGCAGTATTTT. As protein: CASSLAVVQGGPDTQYF. The chain carries TRBV7-2 and TRBJ2-3, with D tentatively TRBD1 (8 bases). Trimming removed 0 bases from V and 4 bases from J, with 17 bases in between. The CDR3 loop spans 17 amino acids. Germline CDR1 is SGHTA and CDR2 is FQGNSA. Full variable domain (missing parts from reference TRBV7-2 and TRBJ2-3): GAGVSQSPSNKVTEKGKDVELRCDPISGHTALYWYRQSLGQGLEFLIYFQGNSAPDKSGLPSDRFSAERTGGSVSTLTIQRTQQEDSAVYLCASSLAVVQGGPDTQYFGPGTRLTVL.

This clonotype was observed at least ten times. The CDR3: CASSLVGSPQETQYF. In DNA, the CDR3 is TGCGCCAGCAGCTTGGTGGGGAGTCCACAAGAGACCCAGTACTTC. The chain is built from TRBV5-1 and TRBJ2-5, with TRBD2 as a possible D gene (5 bases). Germline CDR1 and CDR2: SGHRS and YFSETQ. V dropped 0 bases and J dropped 2 bases, with 11 bases sitting between them. The CDR3 is made up of 15 amino acids.

This clonotype was found many times. J is TRBJ2-5 and V is TRBV20-1, with 12 positions matching TRBD2. V was pared by 6 bases and J by 5 bases, with 7 bases of the junction left unmatched. Per germline, CDR1 DFQATT and CDR2 SNEGSKA (reference sequence). The CDR3 is 14 amino acids. CDR3 protein: CSATTSGGAETQYF. CDR3 bases: TGCAGTGCAACGACTAGCGGGGGTGCTGAGACCCAGTACTTC.

This clonotype was recorded many times. The chain recombines TRBV5-1 with TRBJ2-2, with D perhaps matching TRBD2 (7 bases). The V end lost 3 bases, the J end lost 3 bases, and 15 bases lay between the germline ends. The CDR3 runs to 16 residues. Germline V lookup: CDR1 SGHRS, CDR2 YFSETQ. CDR3 sequence reads: CASSSGGRLDTGELFF. The CDR3 DNA is TGCGCCAGCAGCTCCGGGGGGCGGCTTGACACCGGGGAGCTGTTTTTT. Drawing the rest from reference TRBV5-1 and TRBJ2-2, the complete variable domain is KAGVTQTPRYLIKTRGQQVTLSCSPISGHRSVSWYQQTPGQGLQFLFEYFSETQRNKGNFPGRFSGRQFSNSRSEMNVSTLELGDSALYLCASSSGGRLDTGELFFGEGSRLTVL.

This clonotype was seen ten or more times. The chain recombines TRBV9 with TRBJ2-1, with 7 nucleotides matching TRBD1. Germline trimming cut 2 bases from V and 8 bases from J; bases unmatched to any gene: 4. Looked up from germline, CDR1 is SGDLS and CDR2 is YYNGEE. The CDR3 runs 13 residues. In DNA form, the CDR3 reads TGTGCCAGCAGCGTCAACAGGGGAGATGAGCAGTTCTTC. It yields the protein CASSVNRGDEQFF.

This clonotype came up many times. The CDR3 spells CSASGQKISYNEQFF. CDR3 DNA sequence: TGCAGTGCTTCCGGACAGAAAATCTCCTACAATGAGCAGTTCTTC. The chain joins TRBV20-1 to TRBJ2-1; tentatively, D is TRBD1 (6 bases). This CDR3 contains 15 residues. Trimming removed 5 bases at V and 0 bases at J, with 14 bases between. CDR1 and CDR2 (germline): DFQATT, SNEGSKA (reference sequence).

This clonotype was observed many times. The chain has TRBV11-2 and TRBJ2-5, with 12 bases lining up with TRBD2. Germline V gives CDR1 SGHAT, CDR2 FQNNGV. There are 15 residues in the CDR3. Trimming cost V 5 bases and J 2 bases; bases outside gene matches: 3. CDR3 amino acids: CASSHGLAGQETQYF. DNA of the CDR3: TGTGCCAGCAGCCACGGACTAGCGGGGCAAGAGACCCAGTACTTC. Together with reference TRBV11-2 and TRBJ2-5, the CDR3 gives the full variable domain: EAGVAQSPRYKIIEKRQSVAFWCNPISGHATLYWYQQILGQGPKLLIQFQNNGVVDDSQLPKDRFSAERLKGVDSTLKIQPAKLEDSAVYLCASSHGLAGQETQYFGPGTRLLVL.

In its sample, this clonotype was seen many times. The chain carries TRBV5-1 and TRBJ2-7, with 8 nucleotides matching TRBD1. The CDR3 is 14 amino acids. J gave up 5 bases and V 5 bases, and 9 bases lay outside the gene matches. Germline V gene lookup returns CDR1 SGHRS and CDR2 YFSETQ. CDR3 residues: CASRETGGINEQYF. In DNA form, the CDR3 reads TGCGCCAGCAGAGAAACAGGGGGGATCAACGAGCAGTACTTC.

The table lists this clonotype with many counts. The gene calls are TRBV7-2 and TRBJ1-2; 7 bases match TRBD1. Germline V CDR1 and CDR2: SGHTA, FQGNSA. The CDR3 consists of 15 residues. The V and J ends lost 4 bases and 3 bases, in that order; junction bases with no gene match: 8. CDR3 region: CASSSGQPGDYGYTF. For the CDR3, the DNA is TGTGCCAGCAGCTCGGGACAGCCTGGGGACTATGGCTACACCTTC.

This clonotype was counted at least ten times. The V gene is TRBV27, the J gene TRBJ2-2; no reliable D call. V was clipped by 3 bases and J by 4 bases, with 3 bases between them. Germline-derived CDR1 and CDR2 are MNHEY and SMNVEV (reference sequence). This CDR3 is built from 12 residues. CDR3 nucleotide sequence: TGTGCCAGCAGTTTGAGCACCGGGGAGCTGTTTTTT. This gives the protein CASSLSTGELFF.

This clonotype showed up many times. The rearrangement links TRBV20-1 to TRBJ1-4; no definite D call. Germline lookup yields CDR1 DFQATT and CDR2 SNEGSKA (reference sequence). Between the trimmed V and J ends, which lost 3 bases and 2 bases, there was a span of 10 bases. This CDR3 region has 14 residues. The CDR3 sequence: CSASTRATNEKLFF. In DNA form, the CDR3 reads TGCAGTGCTAGTACGCGAGCGACTAATGAAAAACTGTTTTTT.

The table lists this clonotype with many counts. The rearrangement joins TRBV5-1 to TRBJ1-3; TRBD1 matches 10 bases. The CDR3 length is 19 residues. Germline assignment: CDR1 SGHRS and CDR2 YFSETQ. V was pared by 2 bases and J by 2 bases, with 13 bases of the junction left unmatched. CDR3 nucleotides: TGCGCCAGCAGCTTAGGCAACCCCCCGGGACAGGGGACTGGAAACACCATATATTTT. The encoded protein is CASSLGNPPGQGTGNTIYF.

This clonotype was recorded a few times. The rearrangement uses TRBV6-6 and TRBJ2-7; a weak D match, TRBD1 (6 bases). V lost 7 bases and J 1 base, leaving 11 bases between the germline ends. Germline values: CDR1 MNHNY, CDR2 SVGAGI (reference sequence). This CDR3 region has 13 residues. CDR3 DNA: TGTGCCAGCACAGCAGGGGTATCCTACGAGCAGTACTTC. Translation: CASTAGVSYEQYF.

This clonotype showed up many times. The V call is TRBV2, the J call TRBJ1-5; D unclear. The V gene lost 1 base and the J gene lost 1 base, with 8 bases spanning the gap. The CDR3 totals 15 residues. CDR1 and CDR2 (germline): SNHLY, FYNNEI. The DNA for the CDR3 is TGTGCCAGCAGTGAAGGGGCATACAGCAATCAGCCCCAGCATTTT. Translated: CASSEGAYSNQPQHF.

Many counts were recorded for this clonotype. The V gene is TRBV12-3 or TRBV12-4, the J gene TRBJ1-2; the match to TRBD1 covers 7 bases. V trimming: 9 bases; J trimming: 7 bases; junction bases outside the gene matches: 8. The CDR3 runs 12 residues. The CDR3: CASKTGLGGYTF. In DNA form, the CDR3 reads TGTGCCAGTAAGACAGGGTTAGGTGGCTACACCTTC.

At least ten counts were recorded for this clonotype. This sequence joins TRBV20-1 and TRBJ1-1; D might be TRBD1 (5 bases). Germline values: CDR1 DFQATT, CDR2 SNEGSKA (reference sequence). CDR3 length: 17 residues. Trimming took off 0 bases at V and 3 bases at J, with 20 bases between the two ends. The CDR3 region has the DNA TGCAGTGCTAGAGATAAGGCGCAGGGATGGGAGTACACTGAAGCTTTCTTT. Translating gives CSARDKAQGWEYTEAFF.

The sample holds many counts of this clonotype. The chain joins TRBV11-2 to TRBJ1-6; maybe TRBD1 (5 bases). Per the germline V gene, CDR1 is SGHAT and CDR2 is FQNNGV. The CDR3 has 16 amino acids. The germline V and J ends were trimmed by 0 bases and 8 bases, with 14 bases remaining between them. CDR3 in DNA: TGTGCCAGCAGCTTAGACTCGATGGTAGGGGATTCACCCCTCCACTTT. Translating it yields CASSLDSMVGDSPLHF.

The sample holds many counts of this clonotype. V is TRBV6-4 and J is TRBJ2-3, with TRBD2 identical over 8 bases. This CDR3 has 15 amino acids. Germline V gives CDR1 MRHNA, CDR2 SNTAGT. The J segment lost 5 bases and the V segment lost 3 bases, leaving 7 bases of the junction unmatched. Written as DNA, the CDR3 is TGTGCCAGCAGTGAAAGCAGGGCGGGAGGAGATACGCAGTATTTT. It yields the protein CASSESRAGGDTQYF.

This clonotype was seen ten or more times. The rearrangement uses TRBV5-1 and TRBJ2-5; 10 nucleotides match TRBD1. The J segment lost 1 base and the V segment lost 3 bases, leaving 6 bases of the junction unmatched. CDR1 and CDR2 from the germline V gene are SGHRS and YFSETQ. The CDR3 length is 16 residues. In DNA form, the CDR3 reads TGCGCCAGCAGCTGGGGACAGGGGAGAGCCCAAGAGACCCAGTACTTC. Protein product: CASSWGQGRAQETQYF.

This clonotype was observed at least ten times. The J gene is TRBJ2-1, the V gene TRBV21-1; TRBD1, the D gene given by the table, was not confirmed from the DNA. TRBV21-1 is flagged as a pseudogene. The CDR3 length is 15 residues. CDR3 in amino acids: CASSKQAGWDNEQFF. CDR3 nucleotides: TGTGCCAGCAGCAAACAGGCAGGGTGGGACAATGAGCAGTTCTTC.

This clonotype occurred many times. V and J are TRBV7-6 and TRBJ2-2, with TRBD2 as a possible D gene (5 bases). This CDR3 contains 13 residues. Trimming removed 1 base from V and 7 bases from J, with 7 bases in between. The V gene's germline CDR1 is SGHVS and CDR2 FNYEAQ. The CDR3 region is CASSLGGDGELFF. CDR3 sequence (DNA): TGTGCCAGCAGCTTAGGGGGAGACGGGGAGCTGTTTTTT. The full variable domain, its missing parts supplied by reference TRBV7-6 and TRBJ2-2, is GAGVSQSPRYKVTKRGQDVALRCDPISGHVSLYWYRQALGQGPEFLTYFNYEAQQDKSGLPNDRFSAERPEGSISTLTIQRTEQRDSAMYRCASSLGGDGELFFGEGSRLTVL.

The sample holds many counts of this clonotype. The V call is TRBV27, the J call TRBJ2-3; 10 bases line up with TRBD2. This CDR3 has 19 residues. Germline CDR1 reads MNHEY; CDR2 reads SMNVEV (reference sequence). V was pared by 8 bases and J by 4 bases, with 21 bases of the junction left unmatched. The CDR3 spells CASGTKGLAAGGRADTQYF. The DNA of the CDR3 is TGTGCCAGCGGGACAAAGGGGCTAGCAGCGGGAGGGCGGGCAGATACGCAGTATTTT.

This clonotype came up many times. The V gene is TRBV12-3 or TRBV12-4, the J gene TRBJ1-2, with 12 bases matching TRBD1. This CDR3 region has 14 residues. J lost 14 bases, V lost 4 bases, and 11 bases had no gene match. CDR3 region: CASSSRGDRGRETF. The CDR3 DNA reads TGTGCCAGCAGTTCCCGGGGGGACAGGGGGCGAGAAACCTTC.

This clonotype was seen repeatedly, ten times or more. The chain couples TRBV6-6 to TRBJ1-1, with 7 bases lining up with TRBD1. CDR1 is MNHNY and CDR2 is SVGAGI in the germline V gene (reference sequence). This CDR3 is 15 amino acids long. V trimming: 0 bases; J trimming: 0 bases; junction bases outside the gene matches: 1. CDR3 residues: CASSYSTGMNTEAFF. CDR3 bases: TGTGCCAGCAGTTACTCGACAGGGATGAACACTGAAGCTTTCTTT.

The table lists this clonotype with many counts. V gene TRBV28 combines with J gene TRBJ2-7; D is uncertain. The germline CDR1 and CDR2 sequences are MDHEN and SYDVKM. Trimming shortened V by 5 bases and J by 9 bases, and 14 bases separated the two germline ends. The CDR3 has 12 residues. CDR3 loop: CASSRPPRGQYF. The CDR3 coding sequence is TGTGCCAGCAGTCGACCTCCCCGAGGGCAGTACTTC.

This clonotype was observed at least ten times. DNA for the CDR3: TGCGCCAGCAGCCAGATCCAGGACAGGCGGAGAATTGGCACTGAAGCTTTCTTT. It is translated as CASSQIQDRRRIGTEAFF. The gene calls are TRBV4-1 and TRBJ1-1; 7 positions match TRBD1. The CDR3 runs to 18 residues. V lost 3 bases to trimming and J lost 4 bases; unmatched junction nucleotides: 17. Germline assignment: CDR1 MGHRA and CDR2 YSYEKL.